The 13 T cell receptor beta chains in this list originate from one sample, sequenced in a study of shared clonotypes between healthy human individuals. Naive-designated CD8 cells lacked CD45RO, were positively enriched for CCR7, and omitted terminally differentiated effector memory CD45RA+ cells. Repertoires were generated with immunoSEQ multiplex PCR, while TCRdb's copy carries only in-frame clones and drops some. The sample lists some 1,900,000 clones, approximately 95% seen once, with roughly 1% in the top ten. The specimen sequenced was naive CD8+ T cells sorted from blood. The receptors stem from a man aged 18 to 29 in good health.

In its sample, this clone was seen a few times. The V call is TRBV30, the J call TRBJ1-1; D unclear. From germline, CDR1 is GTSNPN and CDR2 SVGIG (reference sequence). V was cut by 0 bases and J by 2 bases, with 7 bases left in between. The CDR3 is made up of 13 amino acids. The CDR3 is CAWSVHSNTEAFF. The CDR3 DNA sequence: TGTGCCTGGAGTGTCCACTCTAACACTGAAGCTTTCTTT.

This chain links TRBV9 with TRBJ2-7; 9 nucleotides align to TRBD1. The CDR3 runs to 16 residues. Per germline, CDR1 SGDLS and CDR2 YYNGEE. V lost 4 bases, J lost 4 bases, and 12 bases stayed unmatched. CDR3 region: CASSLNSGTGMYEQYF. CDR3 nucleotide sequence: TGTGCCAGCAGCCTAAACTCCGGGACAGGGATGTACGAGCAGTACTTC.

This rearrangement joins TRBV27 to TRBJ2-7, with TRBD2 as a possible D gene (7 bases). CDR3 length: 14 residues. Trimming pared 3 bases from V and 5 bases from J, leaving 14 bases between. Germline V CDR1 and CDR2: MNHEY, SMNVEV (reference sequence). The CDR3 here is CASSFGGPGNEQYF. The DNA for the CDR3 is TGTGCCAGCAGTTTCGGGGGGCCCGGAAACGAGCAGTACTTC.

The rearrangement links TRBV5-8 to TRBJ2-3; D remains ambiguous. CDR3 length: 12 amino acids. Trimming removed 5 bases from V and 9 bases from J, with 13 bases in between. Germline lookup yields CDR1 SGHTS and CDR2 YDEGEE. CDR3 residues: CASSADEATQYF. The CDR3 DNA reads as TGTGCCAGCAGTGCCGATGAGGCCACGCAGTATTTT.

The rearrangement links TRBV10-3 to TRBJ1-1, with D maybe TRBD1 (5 bases). CDR1 and CDR2 (germline): ENHRY, SYGVKD. This CDR3 comprises 17 residues. Between the trimmed V and J ends, which lost 1 base and 0 bases, there was a span of 15 bases. The CDR3 is CAISEYGRASVNTEAFF. The CDR3 coding sequence is TGTGCCATCAGTGAGTATGGCAGGGCGAGTGTGAACACTGAAGCTTTCTTT.

This chain links TRBV12-5 with TRBJ2-6; TRBD1 might be the D (6 bases). Trimming pared 5 bases from V and 6 bases from J, leaving 14 bases between. The CDR3 covers 15 residues. Germline assignment: CDR1 LGHNT and CDR2 FRNRAP. In nucleotides, the CDR3 is TGTGCTAGTGGTACTACCTCAGGGGTGGCCAACGTCCTGACTTTC. Its translation is CASGTTSGVANVLTF.

The V gene is TRBV6-7, the J gene TRBJ2-5; D perhaps matches TRBD1 (6 bases). Being an ORF, TRBV6-7 has a function that is uncertain. V was shortened by 4 bases and J by 3 bases, with 18 bases between the two germline ends. The CDR3 has 16 amino acids. CDR3 nucleotides: TGTGCCAGCAGTTCCTGGGAAACCGGGACAAAAGAGACCCAGTACTTC. Protein product: CASSSWETGTKETQYF.

The chain employs TRBV10-1 and TRBJ2-3, with D tentatively TRBD1 (5 bases). Trimming removed 2 bases from V and 4 bases from J, with 13 bases in between. The CDR3 covers 15 residues. Per germline, CDR1 WNHNN and CDR2 SYGVQD (reference sequence). The CDR3, as DNA: TGCGCCAGCAGTGAGGGCACAGGACCATCAGATACGCAGTATTTT. It yields the protein CASSEGTGPSDTQYF.

A word on this clone: Germline is not matched at one junction end, which may reflect a read error. The gene calls are TRBV7-7 and TRBJ2-3; 9 bases match TRBD2. The germline V gene encodes CDR1 SSHAT and CDR2 FNYEAQ (reference sequence). The CDR3 loop spans 16 amino acids. CDR3 nucleotide sequence: TGTGCTAGCAGCTTAACTCAGCGGGAGGGCACAGATACGCAGTATTTT. Translation: CASSLTQREGTDTQYF. The variable domain in full, with the rest retrieved from reference TRBV7-7 and TRBJ2-3, is GAGVSQSPRYKVTKRGQDVTLRCDPISSHATLYWYQQALGQGPEFLTYFNYEAQPDKSGLPSDRFSAERPEGSISTLTIQRTEQRDSAMYRCASSLTQREGTDTQYFGPGTRLTVL.

The V gene is TRBV5-5, the J gene TRBJ2-3; maybe TRBD1 (6 bases). Trimming left V 5 bases short and J 4 bases short, with 11 bases between. The length of the CDR3 is 13 residues. Germline values: CDR1 SGHKS, CDR2 YYEKEE (reference sequence). CDR3 sequence: CASREDSSDTQYF. The CDR3 DNA reads as TGTGCCAGCAGGGAGGACAGTTCAGATACGCAGTATTTT.

The chain has TRBV10-3 and TRBJ2-2, with 7 bases lining up with TRBD2. Trimming removed 0 bases from V and 1 base from J; junction bases left unmatched: 5. CDR3 length: 17 amino acids. Germline V gene sequence: CDR1 ENHRY, CDR2 SYGVKD. Written as DNA, the CDR3 is TGTGCCATCAGTGAGTCCGGGGCTAGCGGGAACACCGGGGAGCTGTTTTTT. It yields the protein CAISESGASGNTGELFF.

V is TRBV6-5 and J is TRBJ2-7; TRBD2 matches at 8 bases. The CDR3 sequence is 15 residues long. Losses at the gene ends were 2 bases for V and 3 bases for J; bases not matched to a gene: 6. In germline, CDR1 is MNHEY, CDR2 SVGAGI. The CDR3 DNA follows: TGTGCCAGCAGTTACCGCCAGGCGGGGGGCTACGAGCAGTACTTC. This sequence encodes CASSYRQAGGYEQYF.

This sequence joins TRBV10-3 and TRBJ1-1, with 9 bases fitting TRBD1. The CDR3 contains 14 residues. The V segment lost 3 bases and the J segment 4 bases; nucleotides outside the gene matches: 3. Germline V CDR1 and CDR2: ENHRY, SYGVKD. CDR3 DNA: TGTGCCATCAGTGATGGGACAGGGATCACTGAAGCTTTCTTT. It is translated as CAISDGTGITEAFF.